The 19 T cell receptor beta chains below were found in one sample sequenced in a study of cytomegalovirus exposure and HLA in healthy donors. Vbeta (60) and Jbeta (13) primers were used in the PCR. TCRdb's table, derived via immunoSEQ multiplex PCR, lists solely in-frame clones and lacks some. The table has about 150,000 clones, 82% seen once. Material: PBMCs. The receptor source for this set is a male donor in good health and CMV-seronegative.

The rearrangement joins TRBV27 to TRBJ2-5; possibly TRBD2 for D (6 bases). TRBJ2-7 matches the DNA end more closely, so the J call is doubtful. Germline CDR1 and CDR2: MNHEY and SMNVEV (reference sequence). The CDR3 loop spans 15 amino acids. This chain's CDR3 is CASSLSGTHAYEQYF. The CDR3 DNA reads as TGTGCCAGCAGTTTATCTGGGACTCACGCCTACGAGCAGTACTTC.

For this clone: The same CDR3 also results from other DNA sequences found in this sample. The rearrangement uses TRBV25-1 and TRBJ2-3; TRBD2 might be the D (7 bases). The CDR3 is made up of 16 amino acids. Per germline, CDR1 MGHDK and CDR2 SYGVNS. V was pared by 5 bases and J by 1 base, with 16 bases between. Written as DNA, the CDR3 is TGTGCCAGCAGTCCTTACAGGGAGGGCGGCACAGATACGCAGTATTTT. This encodes CASSPYREGGTDTQYF. The variable domain in full, with the rest retrieved from reference TRBV25-1 and TRBJ2-3, is EADIYQTPRYLVIGTGKKITLECSQTMGHDKMYWYQQDPGMELHLIHYSYGVNSTEKGDLSSESTVSRIRTEHFPLTLESARPSHTSQYLCASSPYREGGTDTQYFGPGTRLTVL.

This clone was seen just once. The CDR3 reads CASSFMGISAYEQYF. The CDR3 DNA sequence: TGTGCCAGCAGCTTCATGGGTATCAGCGCCTACGAGCAGTACTTC. The chain uses TRBV5-4 and TRBJ2-7; D gene uncertain. The CDR3 is made up of 15 amino acids. Germline V gives CDR1 SGHNT, CDR2 YYREEE (reference sequence). V lost 2 bases to trimming and J lost 2 bases, with 14 bases between them.

The chain couples TRBV4-1 to TRBJ2-5, with 9 bases fitting TRBD1. From germline, CDR1 is MGHRA and CDR2 YSYEKL. CDR3 length: 19 amino acids. J lost 2 bases, V lost 1 base, and 14 bases had no gene match. CDR3 loop: CASSQVRRGQGELQETQYF. The CDR3 region has the DNA TGCGCCAGCAGCCAAGTGCGGCGGGGACAGGGAGAATTACAAGAGACCCAGTACTTC.

V usage is TRBV6-5 and J usage is TRBJ1-2; possible D gene TRBD1, 5 bases. CDR1 is MNHEY and CDR2 is SVGAGI in the germline V gene. The V and J ends lost 6 bases and 6 bases respectively, with 17 bases between them. CDR3 length: 14 residues. DNA for the CDR3: TGTGCCAGCAGCTCGGCCCCCGTAGGGGATGGCTACACCTTC. Its translation is CASSSAPVGDGYTF.

This CDR3 is CASSLALAGGAEQFF. CDR3 sequence (DNA): TGCGCCAGCAGCTTGGCACTAGCGGGAGGGGCTGAGCAGTTCTTC. The chain uses TRBV5-1 and TRBJ2-1; TRBD2 agrees at 13 bases. CDR1 SGHRS and CDR2 YFSETQ come from the germline V gene. This CDR3 has 15 residues. The junction had 3 bases not matched to a gene; V was cut back by 0 bases and J by 9 bases.

The chain has TRBV9 and TRBJ1-1; 10 bases line up with TRBD1. The CDR3 extends over 15 amino acids. Germline V lookup: CDR1 SGDLS, CDR2 YYNGEE. V was clipped by 3 bases and J by 0 bases; unmatched bases: 2. CDR3 sequence (DNA): TGTGCCAGCAGCGGGGGACAGGGGTTGAACACTGAAGCTTTCTTT. Translated: CASSGGQGLNTEAFF.

The chain carries TRBV2 and TRBJ2-1; 11 bases match TRBD2. Per germline, CDR1 SNHLY and CDR2 FYNNEI. J lost 7 bases, V lost 3 bases, and 5 bases had no gene match. CDR3 size: 15 residues. CDR3: CASSDLAGGRNEQFF. CDR3 in DNA: TGTGCCAGCAGTGATTTAGCGGGGGGGAGAAATGAGCAGTTCTTC. Variable domain in full (rest from reference TRBV2 and TRBJ2-1): EPEVTQTPSHQVTQMGQEVILRCVPISNHLYFYWYRQILGQKVEFLVSFYNNEISEKSEIFDDQFSVERPDGSNFTLKIRSTKLEDSAMYFCASSDLAGGRNEQFFGPGTRLTVL.

This clone was recorded once. The chain carries TRBV15 and TRBJ1-2; 7 bases align to TRBD1. The CDR3 is 16 amino acids. Germline V lookup: CDR1 LNHNV, CDR2 YYDKDF (reference sequence). V lost 0 bases and J lost 3; bases outside the gene matches: 7. The DNA of the CDR3 is TGTGCCACCAGCAGAGACCCAGGGGGGTCTTACTATGGCTACACCTTC. It encodes CATSRDPGGSYYGYTF.

This chain joins TRBV5-1 and TRBJ2-3; D perhaps matches TRBD1 (6 bases). Germline V gene data show CDR1 as SGHRS and CDR2 as YFSETQ. The CDR3 sequence is 14 residues long. Trimming left V 0 bases short and J 7 bases short, with 12 bases between. CDR3 loop: CASSLGTARNTQYF. DNA for the CDR3: TGCGCCAGCAGCTTGGGGACAGCACGAAATACGCAGTATTTT.

The genes are TRBV15 and TRBJ2-7; the match to TRBD2 covers 7 bases. Germline CDR1 is LNHNV and CDR2 is YYDKDF (reference sequence). Trimming at V came to 3 bases and at J to 2 bases, leaving 4 bases not matched to a gene. The CDR3 covers 14 residues. CDR3: CATSSGLGTYEQYF. CDR3 nucleotide sequence: TGTGCCACCAGCAGCGGACTAGGCACCTACGAGCAGTACTTC. The entire variable domain, with the rest obtained from reference TRBV15 and TRBJ2-7, is as follows: DAMVIQNPRYQVTQFGKPVTLSCSQTLNHNVMYWYQQKSSQAPKLLFHYYDKDFNNEADTPDNFQSRRPNTSFCFLDIRSPGLGDTAMYLCATSSGLGTYEQYFGPGTRLTVT.

The chain uses TRBV30 and TRBJ2-5; possibly TRBD1 for D (6 bases). Germline V CDR1 and CDR2: GTSNPN, SVGIG (reference sequence). V was trimmed by 0 bases and J by 5 bases, leaving 16 bases between them. The CDR3 is 15 amino acids. The CDR3 reads CAWSVMQGIGETQYF. The CDR3 DNA reads as TGTGCCTGGAGTGTAATGCAGGGGATCGGGGAGACCCAGTACTTC.

J is TRBJ1-2 and V is TRBV27; D gene unclear. Trimming shortened V by 6 bases and J by 0 bases, and 8 bases separated the two germline ends. In germline, CDR1 is MNHEY, CDR2 SMNVEV (reference sequence). This CDR3 region has 13 residues. CDR3 sequence: CASRVAPNYGYTF. CDR3 DNA: TGTGCCAGCAGGGTAGCTCCTAACTATGGCTACACCTTC.

Remarks on this clone: One end of the junction is discordant with germline, which a read error may explain. The J gene is TRBJ1-2, the V gene TRBV7-9, with a possible D match to TRBD1 (5 bases). CDR3 length: 14 amino acids. CDR1 SEHNR and CDR2 FQNEAQ come from the germline V gene (reference sequence). Here the CDR3 DNA reads TGTTCCAGCAGCATAGCCGACAGTAACTATGGCTACACCTTC. Amino acid sequence: CSSSIADSNYGYTF.

This clone was seen more than once but under ten times. The chain combines TRBV5-6 with TRBJ2-1; 11 nucleotides agree with TRBD1. There are 15 residues in the CDR3. Germline V CDR1 and CDR2: SGHDT, YYEEEE. V trimming: 4 bases; J trimming: 3 bases; junction bases outside the gene matches: 3. The DNA of the CDR3 is TGTGCCAGCAGCCTGGACAGGGGGCTCTACAATGAGCAGTTCTTC. This sequence encodes CASSLDRGLYNEQFF. Full variable domain (outside the CDR3, taken from reference TRBV5-6 and TRBJ2-1): DAGVTQSPTHLIKTRGQQVTLRCSPKSGHDTVSWYQQALGQGPQFIFQYYEEEERQRGNFPDRFSGHQFPNYSSELNVNALLLGDSALYLCASSLDRGLYNEQFFGPGTRLTVL.

The count of this clone is one. The chain joins TRBV2 to TRBJ1-2, with D maybe TRBD1 (5 bases). The V end was cut by 8 bases, the J end by 1 base, with 20 bases between. Germline-derived CDR1 and CDR2 are SNHLY and FYNNEI. CDR3 length: 16 amino acids. The CDR3 reads CASVFDSAPGNYGYTF. The CDR3 DNA follows: TGTGCCAGCGTATTCGACAGCGCCCCCGGTAACTATGGCTACACCTTC.

The chain combines TRBV11-2 with TRBJ2-5, with D maybe TRBD1 (5 bases). The V end was cut by 3 bases, the J end by 3 bases, with 5 bases between. The germline gives CDR1 SGHAT, CDR2 FQNNGV. The CDR3 sequence is 12 residues long. The CDR3 bases are TGTGCCAGCAGCTTGACAGAAGAGACCCAGTACTTC. This codes for CASSLTEETQYF. Variable domain in full (rest from reference TRBV11-2 and TRBJ2-5): EAGVAQSPRYKIIEKRQSVAFWCNPISGHATLYWYQQILGQGPKLLIQFQNNGVVDDSQLPKDRFSAERLKGVDSTLKIQPAKLEDSAVYLCASSLTEETQYFGPGTRLLVL.

This chain connects TRBV2 to TRBJ1-2, with D maybe TRBD1 (6 bases). Germline CDR1 is SNHLY and CDR2 is FYNNEI. The length of the CDR3 is 13 residues. Between the trimmed V and J ends, which lost 8 bases and 8 bases, there was a span of 18 bases. The CDR3 DNA sequence: TGTGCCAGCCTGAACAGGGAATCGGCCGGCTACACCTTC. Protein sequence: CASLNRESAGYTF.

This chain links TRBV9 with TRBJ2-3, with TRBD2 matching over 13 bases. The CDR3 is 16 residues long. The J segment lost 2 bases and the V segment lost 4 bases, leaving 4 bases of the junction unmatched. In germline, CDR1 is SGDLS, CDR2 YYNGEE. The CDR3: CASSPGLAGVTDTQYF. The CDR3 DNA reads as TGTGCCAGCAGCCCCGGACTAGCGGGAGTCACAGATACGCAGTATTTT. The full variable domain, rest sourced from reference TRBV9 and TRBJ2-3, is DSGVTQTPKHLITATGQRVTLRCSPRSGDLSVYWYQQSLDQGLQFLIQYYNGEERAKGNILERFSAQQFPDLHSELNLSSLELGDSALYFCASSPGLAGVTDTQYFGPGTRLTVL.